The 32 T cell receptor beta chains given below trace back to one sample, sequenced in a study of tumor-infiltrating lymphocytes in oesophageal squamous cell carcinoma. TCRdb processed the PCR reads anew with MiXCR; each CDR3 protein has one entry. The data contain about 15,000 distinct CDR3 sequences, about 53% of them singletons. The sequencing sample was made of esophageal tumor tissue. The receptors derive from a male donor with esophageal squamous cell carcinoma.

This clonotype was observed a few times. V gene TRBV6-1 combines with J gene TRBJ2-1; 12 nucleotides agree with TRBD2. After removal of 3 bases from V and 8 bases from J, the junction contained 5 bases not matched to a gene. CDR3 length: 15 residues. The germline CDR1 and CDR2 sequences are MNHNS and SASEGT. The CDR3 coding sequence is TGTGCCAGCAGTGATAAGACTAGCGGGAGTTATGAGCAGTTCTTC. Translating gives CASSDKTSGSYEQFF.

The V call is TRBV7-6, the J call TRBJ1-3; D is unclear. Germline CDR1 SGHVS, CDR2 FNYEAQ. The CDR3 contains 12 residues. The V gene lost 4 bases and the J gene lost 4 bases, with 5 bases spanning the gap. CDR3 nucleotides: TGTGCCAGCAGCTCCCAAGGAAACACCATATATTTT. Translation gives CASSSQGNTIYF.

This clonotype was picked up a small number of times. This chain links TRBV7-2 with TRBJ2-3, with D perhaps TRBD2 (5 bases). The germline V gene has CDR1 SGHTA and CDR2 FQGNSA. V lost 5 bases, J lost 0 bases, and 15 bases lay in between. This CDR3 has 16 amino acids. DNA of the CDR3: TGTGCCAGCAGCCCCCTTCCGGGAAGGAGCACAGATACGCAGTATTTT. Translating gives CASSPLPGRSTDTQYF.

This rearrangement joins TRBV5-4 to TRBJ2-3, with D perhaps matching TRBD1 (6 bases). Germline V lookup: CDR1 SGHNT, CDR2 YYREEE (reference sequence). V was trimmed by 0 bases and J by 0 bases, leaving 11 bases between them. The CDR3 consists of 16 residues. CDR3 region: CASSLGGTRSTDTQYF. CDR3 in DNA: TGTGCCAGCAGCTTGGGGGGGACAAGGAGCACAGATACGCAGTATTTT.

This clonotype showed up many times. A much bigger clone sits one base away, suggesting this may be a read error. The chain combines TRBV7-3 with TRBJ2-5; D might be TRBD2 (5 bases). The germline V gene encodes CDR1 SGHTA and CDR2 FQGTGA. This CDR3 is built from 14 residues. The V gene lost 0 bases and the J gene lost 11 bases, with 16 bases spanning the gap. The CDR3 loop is CASSLTADYNEQYF. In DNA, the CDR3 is TGTGCCAGCAGCTTAACTGCAGACTACAATGAGCAGTACTTC.

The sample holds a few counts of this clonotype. CDR3 protein: CASSLDNGGYNEQFF. The CDR3 nucleotides read TGTGCCAGCAGCTTAGACAACGGAGGGTATAATGAGCAGTTCTTC. This chain connects TRBV7-2 to TRBJ2-7, with D maybe TRBD2 (6 bases). The DNA end favors TRBJ2-1, so the J call may be wrong. Germline V lookup: CDR1 SGHTA, CDR2 FQGNSA. The CDR3 extends over 15 amino acids.

CDR3 bases: TGTGCCAGCAGTTTATATCAGGGAAACACCATATATTTT. Its protein is CASSLYQGNTIYF. V is TRBV28 and J is TRBJ1-3; D remains unclear. This CDR3 contains 13 residues. Trimming left V 1 base short and J 4 bases short, with 5 bases between. Germline V gene sequence: CDR1 MDHEN, CDR2 SYDVKM.

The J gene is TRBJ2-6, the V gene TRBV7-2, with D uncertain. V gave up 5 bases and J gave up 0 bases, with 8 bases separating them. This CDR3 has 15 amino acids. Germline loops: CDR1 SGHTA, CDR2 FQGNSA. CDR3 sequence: CASSLLVSGANVLTF. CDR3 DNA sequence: TGTGCCAGCAGCCTCCTCGTCTCTGGGGCCAACGTCCTGACTTTC.

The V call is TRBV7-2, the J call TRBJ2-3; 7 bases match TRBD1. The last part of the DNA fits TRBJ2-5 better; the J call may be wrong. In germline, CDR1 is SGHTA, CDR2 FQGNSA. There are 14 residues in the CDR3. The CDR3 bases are TGTGCCAGCAGCTTACACTCAGGGGGAGAGACCCAGTACTTC. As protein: CASSLHSGGETQYF.

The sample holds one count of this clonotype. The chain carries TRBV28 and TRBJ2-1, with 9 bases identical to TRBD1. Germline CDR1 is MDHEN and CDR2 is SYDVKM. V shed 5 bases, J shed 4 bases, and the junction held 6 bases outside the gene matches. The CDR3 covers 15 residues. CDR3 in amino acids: CASSLPGQGYNEQFF. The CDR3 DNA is TGTGCCAGCAGTCTCCCGGGACAGGGTTACAATGAGCAGTTCTTC.

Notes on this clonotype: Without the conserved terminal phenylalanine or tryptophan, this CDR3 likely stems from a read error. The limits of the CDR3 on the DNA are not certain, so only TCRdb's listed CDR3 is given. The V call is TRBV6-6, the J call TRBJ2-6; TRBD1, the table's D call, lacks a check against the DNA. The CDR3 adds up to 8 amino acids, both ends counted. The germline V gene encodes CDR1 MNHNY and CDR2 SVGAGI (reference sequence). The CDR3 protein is CASSKFRQ.

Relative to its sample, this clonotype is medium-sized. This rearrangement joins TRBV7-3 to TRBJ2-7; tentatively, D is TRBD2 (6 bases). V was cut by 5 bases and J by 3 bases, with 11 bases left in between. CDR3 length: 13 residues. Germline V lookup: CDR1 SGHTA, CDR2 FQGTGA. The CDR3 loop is CASSRLGGYEQYF. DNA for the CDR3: TGTGCCAGCAGCCGACTGGGGGGCTACGAGCAGTACTTC.

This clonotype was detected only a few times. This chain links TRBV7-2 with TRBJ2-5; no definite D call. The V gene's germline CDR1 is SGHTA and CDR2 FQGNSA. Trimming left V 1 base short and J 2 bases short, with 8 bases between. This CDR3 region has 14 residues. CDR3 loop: CASSLGTRQETQYF. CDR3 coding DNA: TGTGCCAGCAGCTTAGGGACGCGACAAGAGACCCAGTACTTC.

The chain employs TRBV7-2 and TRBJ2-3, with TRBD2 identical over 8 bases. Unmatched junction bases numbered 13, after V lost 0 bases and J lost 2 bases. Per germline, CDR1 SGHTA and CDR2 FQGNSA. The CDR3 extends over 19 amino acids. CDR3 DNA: TGTGCCAGCAGCTTAGCAGCGGGGGACTGGAGGGAAACCACAGATACGCAGTATTTT. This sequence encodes CASSLAAGDWRETTDTQYF. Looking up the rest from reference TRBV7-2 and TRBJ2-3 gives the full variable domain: GAGVSQSPSNKVTEKGKDVELRCDPISGHTALYWYRQSLGQGLEFLIYFQGNSAPDKSGLPSDRFSAERTGGSVSTLTIQRTQQEDSAVYLCASSLAAGDWRETTDTQYFGPGTRLTVL.

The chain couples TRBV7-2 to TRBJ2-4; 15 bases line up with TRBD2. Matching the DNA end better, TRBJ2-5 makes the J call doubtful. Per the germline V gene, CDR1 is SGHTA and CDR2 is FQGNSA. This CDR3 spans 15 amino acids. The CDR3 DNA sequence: TGTGCCAGCAGGGGGACTAGCGGGAGGCAAGAGACCCAGTACTTC. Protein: CASRGTSGRQETQYF.

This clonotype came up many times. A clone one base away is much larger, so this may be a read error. In DNA form, the CDR3 reads TGCGCCAGCAGCTATGTGACGGGTGGACACAATGAGCAGTACTTC. Amino acid sequence: CASSYVTGGHNEQYF. The V and J genes are TRBV5-1 and TRBJ2-7, with a possible D match to TRBD1 (5 bases). CDR1 and CDR2 from the germline V gene are SGHRS and YFSETQ. There are 15 residues in the CDR3. Trimming shortened V by 3 bases and J by 7 bases, and 20 bases separated the two germline ends. Supplemented by reference TRBV5-1 and TRBJ2-7, the full variable domain reads KAGVTQTPRYLIKTRGQQVTLSCSPISGHRSVSWYQQTPGQGLQFLFEYFSETQRNKGNFPGRFSGRQFSNSRSEMNVSTLELGDSALYLCASSYVTGGHNEQYFGPGTRLTVT.

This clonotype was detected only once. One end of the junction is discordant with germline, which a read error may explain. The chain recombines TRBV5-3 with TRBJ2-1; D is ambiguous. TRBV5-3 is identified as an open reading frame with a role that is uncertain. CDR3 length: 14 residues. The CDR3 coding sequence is TGTGCCAGCAGCTTGTATAATTCCTACAATGAGCAGTTCTTC. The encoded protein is CASSLYNSYNEQFF.

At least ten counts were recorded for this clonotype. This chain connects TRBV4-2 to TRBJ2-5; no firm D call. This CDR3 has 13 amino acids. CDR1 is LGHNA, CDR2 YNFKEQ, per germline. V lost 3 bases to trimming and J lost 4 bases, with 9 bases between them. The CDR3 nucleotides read TGTGCCAGCAGCCATTCATCGGGAGAGACCCAGTACTTC. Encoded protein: CASSHSSGETQYF.

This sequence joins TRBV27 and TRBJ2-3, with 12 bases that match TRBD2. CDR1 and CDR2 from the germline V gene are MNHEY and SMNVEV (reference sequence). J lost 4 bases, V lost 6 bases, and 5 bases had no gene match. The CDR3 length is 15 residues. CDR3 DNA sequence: TGTGCCAGCAGGCTAGCGGGAGGGCCATCAGATACGCAGTATTTT. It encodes CASRLAGGPSDTQYF.

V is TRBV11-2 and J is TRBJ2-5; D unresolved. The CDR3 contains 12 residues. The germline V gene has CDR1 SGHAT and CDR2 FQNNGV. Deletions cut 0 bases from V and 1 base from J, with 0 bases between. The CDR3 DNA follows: TGTGCCAGCAGCTTAGACCAAGAGACCCAGTACTTC. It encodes CASSLDQETQYF.

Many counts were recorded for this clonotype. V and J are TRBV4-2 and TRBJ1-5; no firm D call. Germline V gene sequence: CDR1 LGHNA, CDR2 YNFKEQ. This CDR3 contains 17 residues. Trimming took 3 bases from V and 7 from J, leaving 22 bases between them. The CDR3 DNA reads TGTGCCAGCAGCCATACCACCGGGAGATCTCTGGGACAGCCCCAGCATTTT. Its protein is CASSHTTGRSLGQPQHF.

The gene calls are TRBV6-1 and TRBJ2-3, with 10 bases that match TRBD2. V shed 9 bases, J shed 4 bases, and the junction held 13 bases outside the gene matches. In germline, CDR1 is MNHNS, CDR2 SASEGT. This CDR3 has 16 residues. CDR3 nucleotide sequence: TGTGCCAGTCTGGCTAGAGCGGGAGGGCTCCCAGATACGCAGTATTTT. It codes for CASLARAGGLPDTQYF.

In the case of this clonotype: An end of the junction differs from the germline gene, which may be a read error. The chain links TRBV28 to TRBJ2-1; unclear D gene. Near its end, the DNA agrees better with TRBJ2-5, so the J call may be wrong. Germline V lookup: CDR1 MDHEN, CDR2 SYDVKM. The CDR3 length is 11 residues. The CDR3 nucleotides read TGTGCCACCAGTTCAAGAGAGACCCAGTACTTC. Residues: CATSSRETQYF.

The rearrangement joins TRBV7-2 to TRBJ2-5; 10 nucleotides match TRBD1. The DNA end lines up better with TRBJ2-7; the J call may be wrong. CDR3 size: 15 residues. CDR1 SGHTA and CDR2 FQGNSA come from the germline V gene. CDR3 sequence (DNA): TGTGCCAGCAGCTCCGGACAGGGGGTAATTTACGAGCAGTACTTC. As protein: CASSSGQGVIYEQYF.

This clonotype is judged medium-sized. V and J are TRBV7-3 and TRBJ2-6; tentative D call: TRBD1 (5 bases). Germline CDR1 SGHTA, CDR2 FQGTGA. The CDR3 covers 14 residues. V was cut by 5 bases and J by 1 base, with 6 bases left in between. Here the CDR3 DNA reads TGTGCCAGCAGCGACAGATCTGGGGCCAACGTCCTGACTTTC. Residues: CASSDRSGANVLTF.

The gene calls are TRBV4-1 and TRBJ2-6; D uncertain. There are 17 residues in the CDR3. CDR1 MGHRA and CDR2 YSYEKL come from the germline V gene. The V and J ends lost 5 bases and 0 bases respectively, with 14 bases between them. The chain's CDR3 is CASSSRQPGSGANVLTF. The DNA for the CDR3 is TGCGCCAGCAGCTCCCGGCAACCAGGCTCTGGGGCCAACGTCCTGACTTTC.

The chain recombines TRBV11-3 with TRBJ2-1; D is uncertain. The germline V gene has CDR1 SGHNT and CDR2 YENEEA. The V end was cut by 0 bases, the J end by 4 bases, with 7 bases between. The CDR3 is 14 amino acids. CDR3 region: CASSLDAEYNEQFF. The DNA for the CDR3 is TGTGCCAGCAGCTTAGATGCAGAGTACAATGAGCAGTTCTTC.

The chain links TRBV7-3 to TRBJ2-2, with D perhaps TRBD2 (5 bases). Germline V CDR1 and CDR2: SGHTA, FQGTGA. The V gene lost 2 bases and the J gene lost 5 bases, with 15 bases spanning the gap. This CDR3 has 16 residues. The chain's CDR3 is CASSLFPLRETGELFF. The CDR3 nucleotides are TGTGCCAGCAGCTTATTTCCCCTGAGGGAAACCGGGGAGCTGTTTTTT. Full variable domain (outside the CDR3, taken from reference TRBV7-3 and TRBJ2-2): GAGVSQTPSNKVTEKGKYVELRCDPISGHTALYWYRQSLGQGPEFLIYFQGTGAADDSGLPNDRFFAVRPEGSVSTLKIQRTERGDSAVYLCASSLFPLRETGELFFGEGSRLTVL.

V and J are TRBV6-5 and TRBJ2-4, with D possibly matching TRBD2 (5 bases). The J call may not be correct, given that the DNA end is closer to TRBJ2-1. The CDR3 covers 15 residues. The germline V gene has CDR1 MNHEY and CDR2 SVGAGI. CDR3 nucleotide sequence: TGTGCCAGCATCCCCCTCGGGCGACACGGGGATGAGCAGTTCTTC. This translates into CASIPLGRHGDEQFF.

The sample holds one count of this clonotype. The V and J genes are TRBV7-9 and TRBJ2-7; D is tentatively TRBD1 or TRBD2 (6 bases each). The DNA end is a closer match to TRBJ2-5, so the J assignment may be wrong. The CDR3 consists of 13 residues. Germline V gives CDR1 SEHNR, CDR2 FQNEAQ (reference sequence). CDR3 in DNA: TGTGCCAGCAGCGGTAGGGGGGAAGAGACCCAGTACTTC. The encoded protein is CASSGRGEETQYF.

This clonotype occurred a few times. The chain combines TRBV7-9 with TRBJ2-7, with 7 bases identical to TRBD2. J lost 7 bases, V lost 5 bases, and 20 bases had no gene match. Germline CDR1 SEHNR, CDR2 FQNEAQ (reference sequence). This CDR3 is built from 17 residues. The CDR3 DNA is TGTGCCAGCAGCCCAAGGAGCGGGGACGGGAATTACAATGAGCAGTACTTC. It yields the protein CASSPRSGDGNYNEQYF. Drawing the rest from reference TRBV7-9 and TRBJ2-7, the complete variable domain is DTGVSQNPRHKITKRGQNVTFRCDPISEHNRLYWYRQTLGQGPEFLTYFQNEAQLEKSRLLSDRFSAERPKGSFSTLEIQRTEQGDSAMYLCASSPRSGDGNYNEQYFGPGTRLTVT.

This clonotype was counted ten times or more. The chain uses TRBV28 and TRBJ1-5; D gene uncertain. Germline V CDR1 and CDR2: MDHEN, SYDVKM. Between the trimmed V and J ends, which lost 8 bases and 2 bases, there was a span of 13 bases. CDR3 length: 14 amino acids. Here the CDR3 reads CASRGLRGNQPQHF. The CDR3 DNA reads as TGTGCCAGCCGAGGCCTGCGCGGCAATCAGCCCCAGCATTTT.